This T cell receptor (beta chain) was found in a study of technical replicates of blood from a handful of donors. Per the germline V gene, CDR1 is SGHKS and CDR2 is YYEKEE (reference sequence). CDR3 length: 15 amino acids. V was clipped by 0 bases and J by 2 bases, with 11 bases between them. Repertoires were generated with immunoSEQ multiplex PCR, while TCRdb's copy carries only in-frame clones and drops some. The repertoire holds approximately 100,000 clones, 95% seen once, with over 0.2% in the top ten. The chain couples TRBV5-5 to TRBJ1-2, with a possible D match to TRBD1 (5 bases). Material: T cells isolated from PBMCs. The sequence came from a human donor in good health. CDR3 region: CASSLGQGMNYGYTF. The CDR3 region has the DNA TGTGCCAGCAGCTTGGGCCAGGGAATGAACTATGGCTACACCTTC.